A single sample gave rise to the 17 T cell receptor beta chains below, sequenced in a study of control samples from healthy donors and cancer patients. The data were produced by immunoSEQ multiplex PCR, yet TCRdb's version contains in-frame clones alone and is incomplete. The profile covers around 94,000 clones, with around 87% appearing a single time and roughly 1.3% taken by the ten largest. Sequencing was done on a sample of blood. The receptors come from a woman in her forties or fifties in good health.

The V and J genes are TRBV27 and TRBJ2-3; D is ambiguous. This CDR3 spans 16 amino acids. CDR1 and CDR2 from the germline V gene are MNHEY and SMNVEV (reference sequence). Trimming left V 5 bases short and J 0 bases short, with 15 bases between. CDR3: CASSTMGFISTDTQYF. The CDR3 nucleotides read TGTGCCAGCAGTACAATGGGTTTCATAAGCACAGATACGCAGTATTTT.

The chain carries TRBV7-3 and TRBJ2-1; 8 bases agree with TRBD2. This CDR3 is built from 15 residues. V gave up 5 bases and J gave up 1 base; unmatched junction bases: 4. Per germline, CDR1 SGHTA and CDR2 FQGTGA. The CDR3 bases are TGTGCCAGCAGCGCGAGCGGGAGTTCCTACAATGAGCAGTTCTTC. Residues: CASSASGSSYNEQFF. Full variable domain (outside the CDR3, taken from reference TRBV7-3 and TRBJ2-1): GAGVSQTPSNKVTEKGKYVELRCDPISGHTALYWYRQSLGQGPEFLIYFQGTGAADDSGLPNDRFFAVRPEGSVSTLKIQRTERGDSAVYLCASSASGSSYNEQFFGPGTRLTVL.

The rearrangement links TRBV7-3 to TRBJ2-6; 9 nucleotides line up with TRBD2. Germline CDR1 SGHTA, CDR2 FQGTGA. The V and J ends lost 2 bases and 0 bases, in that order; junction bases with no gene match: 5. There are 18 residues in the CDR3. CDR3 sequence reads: CASSLGSGGNSGANVLTF. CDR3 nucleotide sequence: TGTGCCAGCAGCTTAGGTAGCGGGGGCAACTCTGGGGCCAACGTCCTGACTTTC.

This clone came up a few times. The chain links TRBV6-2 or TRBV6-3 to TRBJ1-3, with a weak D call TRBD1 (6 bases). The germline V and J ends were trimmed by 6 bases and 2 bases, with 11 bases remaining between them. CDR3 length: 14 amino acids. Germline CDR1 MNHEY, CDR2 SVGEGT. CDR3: CASSQGRTGNTIYF. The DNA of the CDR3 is TGTGCCAGCAGCCAGGGGAGGACTGGAAACACCATATATTTT.

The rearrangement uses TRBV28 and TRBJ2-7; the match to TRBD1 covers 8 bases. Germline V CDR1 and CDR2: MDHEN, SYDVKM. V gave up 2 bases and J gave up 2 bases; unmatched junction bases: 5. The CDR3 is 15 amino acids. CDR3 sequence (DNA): TGTGCCAGCAGTTTACCCAGGGGGCAGGCCTACGAGCAGTACTTC. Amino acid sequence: CASSLPRGQAYEQYF. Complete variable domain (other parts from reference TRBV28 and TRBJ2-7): DVKVTQSSRYLVKRTGEKVFLECVQDMDHENMFWYRQDPGLGLRLIYFSYDVKMKEKGDIPEGYSVSREKKERFSLILESASTNQTSMYLCASSLPRGQAYEQYFGPGTRLTVT.

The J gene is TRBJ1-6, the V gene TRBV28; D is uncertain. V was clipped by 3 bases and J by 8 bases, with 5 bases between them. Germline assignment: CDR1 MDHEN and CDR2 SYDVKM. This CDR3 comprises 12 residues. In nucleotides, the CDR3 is TGTGCCAGCAGTTTCGGGGATTCACCCCTCCACTTT. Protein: CASSFGDSPLHF.

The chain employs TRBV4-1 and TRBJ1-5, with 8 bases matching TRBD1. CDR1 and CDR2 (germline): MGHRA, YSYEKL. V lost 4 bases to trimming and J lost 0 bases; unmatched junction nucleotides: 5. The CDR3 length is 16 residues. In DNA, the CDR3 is TGCGCCAGCAGCCGAATACAGGGGGGTAGCAATCAGCCCCAGCATTTT. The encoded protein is CASSRIQGGSNQPQHF.

The CDR3 DNA is TGTGCCAGCAGTTTTCAGACAGGGGAGGGCGAAAAACTGTTTTTT. Translating it yields CASSFQTGEGEKLFF. This chain joins TRBV6-5 and TRBJ1-4, with 8 bases fitting TRBD1. The length of the CDR3 is 15 residues. After removal of 4 bases from V and 8 bases from J, the junction contained 9 bases not matched to a gene. The V gene's germline CDR1 is MNHEY and CDR2 SVGAGI.

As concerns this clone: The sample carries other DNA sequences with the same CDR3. For the CDR3, the DNA is TGTGCCAGCAGCTTAGGGGCCAGGAACACTGAAGCTTTCTTT. Protein sequence: CASSLGARNTEAFF. This chain uses TRBV11-2 with TRBJ1-1; D is undetermined. The CDR3 has 14 residues. Trimming removed 1 base from V and 1 base from J, with 7 bases in between. CDR1 is SGHAT, CDR2 FQNNGV, per germline.

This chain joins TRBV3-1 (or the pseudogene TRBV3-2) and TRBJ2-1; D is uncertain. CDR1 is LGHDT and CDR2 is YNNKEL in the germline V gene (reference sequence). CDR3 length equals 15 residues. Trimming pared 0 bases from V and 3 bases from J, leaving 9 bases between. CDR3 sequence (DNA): TGTGCCAGCAGCCAAGATCGCGGCTACTACAATGAGCAGTTCTTC. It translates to CASSQDRGYYNEQFF.

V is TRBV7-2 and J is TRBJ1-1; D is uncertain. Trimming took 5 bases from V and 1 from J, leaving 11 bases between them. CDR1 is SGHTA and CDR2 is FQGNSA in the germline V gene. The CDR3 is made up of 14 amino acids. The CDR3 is CASSPGGWNTEAFF. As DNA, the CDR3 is TGTGCCAGCAGCCCGGGAGGGTGGAACACTGAAGCTTTCTTT.

CDR3 in DNA: TGTGCCACCAGTGATCAGGGGTCAGATACGCAGTATTTT. Protein product: CATSDQGSDTQYF. J is TRBJ2-3 and V is TRBV24-1, with D maybe TRBD1 (6 bases). This CDR3 has 13 amino acids. The germline V and J ends were trimmed by 3 bases and 4 bases, with 7 bases remaining between them. Germline CDR1 and CDR2: KGHDR and SFDVKD.

CDR3 DNA: TGTGCCACCAGCATAGACACCTATGGCTACACCTTC. As protein: CATSIDTYGYTF. This chain connects TRBV15 to TRBJ1-2; D call uncertain. Trimming cost V 4 bases and J 4 bases, with 7 bases left between them. This CDR3 comprises 12 residues. The germline V gene has CDR1 LNHNV and CDR2 YYDKDF (reference sequence).

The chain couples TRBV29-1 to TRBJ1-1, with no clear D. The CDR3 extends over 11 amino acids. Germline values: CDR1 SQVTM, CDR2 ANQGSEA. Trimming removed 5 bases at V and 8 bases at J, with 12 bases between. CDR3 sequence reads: CSVTPLEEAFF. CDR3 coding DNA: TGCAGCGTTACTCCGTTGGAGGAAGCTTTCTTT. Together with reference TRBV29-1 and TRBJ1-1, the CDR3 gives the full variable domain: SAVISQKPSRDICQRGTSLTIQCQVDSQVTMMFWYRQQPGQSLTLIATANQGSEATYESGFVIDKFPISRPNLTFSTLTVSNMSPEDSSIYLCSVTPLEEAFFGQGTRLTVV.

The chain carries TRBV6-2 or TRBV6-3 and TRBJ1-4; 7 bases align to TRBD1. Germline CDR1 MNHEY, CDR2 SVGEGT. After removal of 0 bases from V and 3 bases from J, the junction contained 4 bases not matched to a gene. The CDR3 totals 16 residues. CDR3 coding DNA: TGTGCCAGCAGTTACTCGATCGGGACAGCTAATGAAAAACTGTTTTTT. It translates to CASSYSIGTANEKLFF.

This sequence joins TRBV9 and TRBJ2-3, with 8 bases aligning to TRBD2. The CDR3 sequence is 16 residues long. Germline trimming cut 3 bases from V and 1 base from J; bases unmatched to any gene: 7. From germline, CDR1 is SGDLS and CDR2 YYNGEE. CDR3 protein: CASSAAGGGRTDTQYF. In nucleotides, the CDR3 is TGTGCCAGCAGCGCAGCCGGCGGGGGGCGCACAGATACGCAGTATTTT.

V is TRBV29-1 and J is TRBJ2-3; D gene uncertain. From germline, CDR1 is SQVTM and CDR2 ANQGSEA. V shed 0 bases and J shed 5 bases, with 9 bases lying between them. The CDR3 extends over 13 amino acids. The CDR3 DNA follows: TGCAGCGTTGAAGATTGGTTAGGAGATACGCAGTATTTT. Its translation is CSVEDWLGDTQYF.